This T cell receptor beta chain was retrieved from a study of early T cells in non-severe SARS-CoV-2 infection. The CDR3 spans 12 residues. V trimming: 4 bases; J trimming: 8 bases; junction bases outside the gene matches: 5. Germline CDR1 SQVTM, CDR2 ANQGSEA. This clonotype was detected only a few times. TCRdb used MiXCR to reprocess the 5' RACE reads, holding one entry per CDR3 protein. The data contain about 69,000 distinct CDR3 sequences, roughly 8.7% of them seen just once; the ten biggest clones take up less than 6.5%. This TCR derives from an adult who was a healthcare worker with PCR-confirmed SARS-CoV-2 infection or an uninfected control (not recorded which). The chain carries TRBV29-1 and TRBJ2-3; TRBD1 matches at 8 bases. Sequencing was performed on whole blood. CDR3 sequence: CSVAPQGGTQYF. The CDR3 nucleotides read TGCAGCGTTGCCCCACAGGGGGGTACGCAGTATTTT.